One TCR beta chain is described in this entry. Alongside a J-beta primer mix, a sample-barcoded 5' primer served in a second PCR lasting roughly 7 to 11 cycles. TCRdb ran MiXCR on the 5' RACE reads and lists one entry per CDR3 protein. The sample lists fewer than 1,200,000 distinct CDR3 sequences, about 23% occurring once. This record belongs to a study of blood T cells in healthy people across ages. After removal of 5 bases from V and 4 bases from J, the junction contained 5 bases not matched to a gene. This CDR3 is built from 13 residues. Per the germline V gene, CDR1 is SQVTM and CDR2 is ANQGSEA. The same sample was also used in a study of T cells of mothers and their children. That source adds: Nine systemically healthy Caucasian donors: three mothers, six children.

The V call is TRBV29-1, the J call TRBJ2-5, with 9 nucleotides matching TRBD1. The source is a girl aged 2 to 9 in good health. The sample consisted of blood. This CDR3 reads CSVQTGGRETQYF. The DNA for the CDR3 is TGCAGCGTTCAGACAGGGGGGCGAGAGACCCAGTACTTC.